Described below is a single TCR beta chain sequence and its context. The record originates from a study of blood T cell repertoires in COVID-19. About the study: The samples span acute and convalescent COVID-19 from the United States, Italy and Spain. T cells, B-cell-depleted T cells, or PBMCs supplied cDNA or gDNA.

Original processing notes: Estimates of nucleated cell counts were drawn from the amplification of reference gene primers. Here immunoSEQ multiplex PCR was the method, and the copy in TCRdb shows in-frame clones only, minus some. V, J and clone size derive from that table, while D and trimming were established from the DNA sequence. The sample records around 210,000 clones, around 84% being singletons. Sequenced material: peripheral blood. The sequence derives from a human donor in a cohort sampled during active COVID-19.

Here the CDR3 DNA reads TGTGCCAGCAGTTTTTCGGGTCAATATAGCAATCAGCCCCAGCATTTT. It translates to CASSFSGQYSNQPQHF. This chain links TRBV28 with TRBJ1-5; D gene unclear. CDR3 length: 16 residues. With 3 bases removed from V and 0 bases from J, the gap between germline ends came to 12 bases. CDR1 and CDR2 from the germline V gene are MDHEN and SYDVKM.